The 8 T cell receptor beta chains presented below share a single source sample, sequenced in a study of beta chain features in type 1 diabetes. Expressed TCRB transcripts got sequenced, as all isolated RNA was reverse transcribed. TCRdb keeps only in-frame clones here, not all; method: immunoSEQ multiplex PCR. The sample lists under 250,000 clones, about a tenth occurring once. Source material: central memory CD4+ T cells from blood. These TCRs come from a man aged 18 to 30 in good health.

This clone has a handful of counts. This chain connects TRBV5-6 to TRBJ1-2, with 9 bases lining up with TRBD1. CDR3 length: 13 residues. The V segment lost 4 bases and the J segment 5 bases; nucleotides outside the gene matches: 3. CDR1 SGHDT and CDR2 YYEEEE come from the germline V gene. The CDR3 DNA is TGTGCCAGCAGCGCGGGACAGGGATATGGCTACACCTTC. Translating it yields CASSAGQGYGYTF.

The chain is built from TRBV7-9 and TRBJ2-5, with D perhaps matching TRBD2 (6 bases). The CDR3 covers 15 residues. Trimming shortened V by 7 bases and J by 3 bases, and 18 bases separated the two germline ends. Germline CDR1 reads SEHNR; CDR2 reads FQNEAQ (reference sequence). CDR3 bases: TGTGCCAGCATCCCCGGGACTGCGCAAGAAGAGACCCAGTACTTC. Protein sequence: CASIPGTAQEETQYF.

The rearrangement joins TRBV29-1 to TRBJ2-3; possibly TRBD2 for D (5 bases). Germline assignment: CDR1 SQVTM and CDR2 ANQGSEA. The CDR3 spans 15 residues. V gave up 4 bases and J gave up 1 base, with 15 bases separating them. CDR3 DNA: TGCAGCGTTGGTCGGCCTAGCAGCCGCACAGATACGCAGTATTTT. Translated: CSVGRPSSRTDTQYF.

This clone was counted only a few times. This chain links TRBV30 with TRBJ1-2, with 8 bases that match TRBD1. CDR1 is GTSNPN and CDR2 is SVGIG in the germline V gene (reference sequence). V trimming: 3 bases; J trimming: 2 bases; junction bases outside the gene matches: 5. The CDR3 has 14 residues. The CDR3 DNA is TGTGCCTGGAGCTCGGCAGGGGGCAACTATGGCTACACCTTC. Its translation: CAWSSAGGNYGYTF. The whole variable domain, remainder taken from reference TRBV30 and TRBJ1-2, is SQTIHQWPATLVQPVGSPLSLECTVEGTSNPNLYWYRQAAGRGLQLLFYSVGIGQISSEVPQNLSASRPQDRQFILSSKKLLLSDSGFYLCAWSSAGGNYGYTFGSGTRLTVV.

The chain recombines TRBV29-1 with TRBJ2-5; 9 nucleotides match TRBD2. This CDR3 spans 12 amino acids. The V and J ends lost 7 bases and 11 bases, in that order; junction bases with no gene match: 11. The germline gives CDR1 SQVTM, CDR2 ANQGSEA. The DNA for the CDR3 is TGCAGCGGCCGAGGACTAGCGCGGGAGCAGTACTTC. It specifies CSGRGLAREQYF.

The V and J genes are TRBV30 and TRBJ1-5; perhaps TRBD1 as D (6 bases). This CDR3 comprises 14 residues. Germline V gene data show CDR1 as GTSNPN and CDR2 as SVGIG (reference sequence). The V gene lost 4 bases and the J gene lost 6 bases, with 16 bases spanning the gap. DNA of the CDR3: TGTGCCTGGAATTTAGGGGGATTGGGTCAGCCCCAGCATTTT. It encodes CAWNLGGLGQPQHF.

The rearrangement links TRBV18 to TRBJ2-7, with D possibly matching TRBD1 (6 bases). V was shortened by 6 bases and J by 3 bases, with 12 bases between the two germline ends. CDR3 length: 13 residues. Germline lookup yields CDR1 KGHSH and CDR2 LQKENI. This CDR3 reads CASSPGVNYEQYF. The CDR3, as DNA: TGTGCCAGCTCCCCAGGGGTAAACTACGAGCAGTACTTC.

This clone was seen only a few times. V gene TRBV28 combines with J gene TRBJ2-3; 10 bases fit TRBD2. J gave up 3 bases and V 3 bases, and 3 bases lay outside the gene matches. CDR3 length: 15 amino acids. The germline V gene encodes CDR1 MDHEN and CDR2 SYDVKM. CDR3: CASSLEREGTDTQYF. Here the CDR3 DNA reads TGTGCCAGCAGTTTGGAGCGGGAGGGAACAGATACGCAGTATTTT.